A single T cell receptor beta chain is shown here with its context. Its target is unknown. In germline, CDR1 is SGHRS, CDR2 YFSETQ. Trimming pared 5 bases from V and 7 bases from J, leaving 12 bases between. The CDR3 is 13 residues long. The PCR contained 60 Vbeta and 13 Jbeta primers. The assay was immunoSEQ multiplex PCR, and TCRdb's table has in-frame clones only and misses some. This table holds roughly 190,000 clones, 70% to 80% found once. This sample is drawn from a study of cytomegalovirus exposure and HLA in healthy donors. Regarding the study as a whole: As a later analysis showed, several of the most significant clusters appeared to be linked to common viral pathogens. HLA alleles were associated with 15,000 to 20,000 TCR beta sequences in a later analysis at 0.05 false discovery rate. A later analysis found most CMV-associated TCR beta chains apparently HLA-restricted.

This cohort consisted of healthy bone marrow donors. This TCR came from a woman aged 50 to 60 in good health and CMV-seronegative. The sequenced material came from PBMCs. The V call is TRBV5-1, the J call TRBJ2-2, with a possible D match to TRBD2 (5 bases). CDR3 nucleotide sequence: TGCGCCAGCAGGGAGGATCCTTACGGGGAGCTGTTTTTT. Protein: CASREDPYGELFF.